This T cell receptor (beta chain) was profiled in a study of siplizumab effects on memory and regulatory T cells. Study conclusions and caveats: Of the alloreactive clones, only a minor fraction mapped to unstimulated subsets. Naive-or-memory phenotypes were unassignable for roughly 80-96% of proliferating CD4+ or CD8+ clones. Significant reduction of alloreactive sequences traceable to unstimulated CD4+ memory cells was observed with siplizumab.

Of note for this clone: Its antigen is as yet unknown.

The protocol was immunoSEQ multiplex PCR, while the TCRdb copy is restricted to in-frame clones and leaves out a portion. The sample contains about 120,000 clones, roughly 93% of which appear only once. V shed 5 bases and J shed 7 bases, with 17 bases lying between them. Germline V gives CDR1 MDHEN, CDR2 SYDVKM. The CDR3 totals 14 residues. Material for sequencing was non-Treg CD4+ T cells sorted from blood. The clonotype comes from a human donor in good health. The J gene is TRBJ1-2, the V gene TRBV28; D is possibly TRBD1 (5 bases). The CDR3 coding sequence is TGTGCCAGCAGTCCCGCCGGAGGGGTGACTGGCTACACCTTC. Protein: CASSPAGGVTGYTF.